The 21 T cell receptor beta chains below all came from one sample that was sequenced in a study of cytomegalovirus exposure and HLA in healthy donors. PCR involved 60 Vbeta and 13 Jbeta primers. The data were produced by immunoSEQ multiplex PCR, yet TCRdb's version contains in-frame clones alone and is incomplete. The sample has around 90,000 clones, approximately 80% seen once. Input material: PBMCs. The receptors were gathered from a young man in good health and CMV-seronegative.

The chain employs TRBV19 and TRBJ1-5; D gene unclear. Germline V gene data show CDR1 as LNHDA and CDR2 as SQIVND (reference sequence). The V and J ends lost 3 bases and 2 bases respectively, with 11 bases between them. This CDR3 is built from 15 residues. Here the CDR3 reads CASSIRWQGNQPQHF. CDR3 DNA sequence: TGTGCCAGTAGTATTCGCTGGCAGGGCAATCAGCCCCAGCATTTT.

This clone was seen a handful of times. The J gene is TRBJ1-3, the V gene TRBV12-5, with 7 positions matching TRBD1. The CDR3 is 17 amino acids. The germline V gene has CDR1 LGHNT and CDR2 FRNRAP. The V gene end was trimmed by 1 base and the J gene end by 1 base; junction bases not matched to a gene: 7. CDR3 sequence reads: CASGLGRGKFSGNTIYF. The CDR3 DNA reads TGTGCTAGTGGTTTGGGCAGGGGGAAGTTTTCTGGAAACACCATATATTTT.

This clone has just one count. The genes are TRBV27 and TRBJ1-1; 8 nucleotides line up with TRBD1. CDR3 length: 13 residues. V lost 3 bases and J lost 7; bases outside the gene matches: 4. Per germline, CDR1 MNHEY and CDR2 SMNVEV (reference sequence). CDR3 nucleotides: TGTGCCAGCAGTTTCAACACAGGGGGTGAAGCTTTCTTT. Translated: CASSFNTGGEAFF.

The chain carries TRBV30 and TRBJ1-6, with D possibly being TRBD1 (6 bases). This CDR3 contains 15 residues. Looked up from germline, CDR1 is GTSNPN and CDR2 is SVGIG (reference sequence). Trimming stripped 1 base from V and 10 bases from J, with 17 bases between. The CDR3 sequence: CAWSDRQVTWSPLHF. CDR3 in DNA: TGTGCCTGGAGTGACCGACAGGTAACGTGGTCACCCCTCCACTTT.

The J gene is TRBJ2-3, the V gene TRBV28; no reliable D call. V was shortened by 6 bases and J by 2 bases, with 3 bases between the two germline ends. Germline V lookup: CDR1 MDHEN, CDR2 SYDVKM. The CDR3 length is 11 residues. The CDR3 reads CASSLTDTQYF. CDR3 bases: TGTGCCAGCAGCCTCACAGATACGCAGTATTTT.

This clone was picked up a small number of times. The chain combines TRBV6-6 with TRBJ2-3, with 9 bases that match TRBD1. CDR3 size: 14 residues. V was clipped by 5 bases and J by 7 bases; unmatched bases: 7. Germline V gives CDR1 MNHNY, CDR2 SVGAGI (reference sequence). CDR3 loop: CASSTQTGGNTQYF. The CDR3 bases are TGTGCCAGCAGTACCCAGACAGGGGGTAATACGCAGTATTTT.

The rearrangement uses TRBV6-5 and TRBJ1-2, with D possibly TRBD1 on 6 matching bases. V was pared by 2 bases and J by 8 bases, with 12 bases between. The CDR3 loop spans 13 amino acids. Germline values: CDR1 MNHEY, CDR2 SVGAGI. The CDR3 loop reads CASSYDRLGGYTF. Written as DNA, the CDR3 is TGTGCCAGCAGTTACGACAGGCTGGGGGGCTACACCTTC.

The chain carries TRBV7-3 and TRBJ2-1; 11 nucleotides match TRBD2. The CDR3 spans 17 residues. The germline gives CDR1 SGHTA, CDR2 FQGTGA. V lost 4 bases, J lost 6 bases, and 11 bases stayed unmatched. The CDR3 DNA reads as TGTGCCAGCAGCTCACGCTCCGGGACTAGCGGAGTCAATGAGCAGTTCTTC. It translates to CASSSRSGTSGVNEQFF.

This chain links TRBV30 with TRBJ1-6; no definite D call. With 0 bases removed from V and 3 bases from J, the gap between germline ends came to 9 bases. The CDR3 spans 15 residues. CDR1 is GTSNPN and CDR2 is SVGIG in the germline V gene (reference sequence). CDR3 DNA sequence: TGTGCCTGGAGTGTATCGCGGATCTATAATTCACCCCTCCACTTT. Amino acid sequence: CAWSVSRIYNSPLHF.

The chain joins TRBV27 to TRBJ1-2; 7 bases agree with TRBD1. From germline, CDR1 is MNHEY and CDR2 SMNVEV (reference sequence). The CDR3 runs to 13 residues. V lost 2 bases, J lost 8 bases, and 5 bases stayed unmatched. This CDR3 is CASSLGTGAGYTF. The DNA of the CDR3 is TGTGCCAGCAGTTTAGGCACAGGGGCGGGCTACACCTTC.

The CDR3 sequence: CASSLRQTGGEEDGYTF. Written as DNA, the CDR3 is TGCGCCAGCAGCTTGAGGCAAACAGGGGGCGAAGAAGATGGCTACACCTTC. The rearrangement links TRBV5-1 to TRBJ1-2, with 9 bases aligning to TRBD1. The CDR3 is 17 amino acids. V trimming: 1 base; J trimming: 6 bases; junction bases outside the gene matches: 13. CDR1 SGHRS and CDR2 YFSETQ come from the germline V gene. Using reference TRBV5-1 and TRBJ1-2 for the parts outside the CDR3, the full variable domain is KAGVTQTPRYLIKTRGQQVTLSCSPISGHRSVSWYQQTPGQGLQFLFEYFSETQRNKGNFPGRFSGRQFSNSRSEMNVSTLELGDSALYLCASSLRQTGGEEDGYTFGSGTRLTVV.

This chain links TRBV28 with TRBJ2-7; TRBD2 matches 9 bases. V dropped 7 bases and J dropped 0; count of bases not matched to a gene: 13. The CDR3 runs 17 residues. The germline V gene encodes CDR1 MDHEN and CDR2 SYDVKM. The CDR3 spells CASISLAASGASYEQYF. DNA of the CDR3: TGTGCCAGCATTTCTCTGGCGGCTAGCGGGGCCTCCTACGAGCAGTACTTC.

Written as DNA, the CDR3 is TGTGCCAGTAGTCCCAGTTTGAATCAGCCCCAGCATTTT. Encoded protein: CASSPSLNQPQHF. The gene calls are TRBV19 and TRBJ1-5; the D is unclear. V shed 5 bases and J shed 4 bases, with 9 bases lying between them. Germline-derived CDR1 and CDR2 are LNHDA and SQIVND (reference sequence). The CDR3 spans 13 residues. Full variable domain (rest looked up from reference TRBV19 and TRBJ1-5): DGGITQSPKYLFRKEGQNVTLSCEQNLNHDAMYWYRQDPGQGLRLIYYSQIVNDFQKGDIAEGYSVSREKKESFPLTVTSAQKNPTAFYLCASSPSLNQPQHFGDGTRLSIL.

The CDR3 bases are TGTGCCAGCAGCCCCGCGGAACTTATCACTGAAGCTTTCTTT. It translates to CASSPAELITEAFF. V and J are TRBV7-2 and TRBJ1-1, with no clear D. Trimming shortened V by 5 bases and J by 4 bases, and 14 bases separated the two germline ends. CDR3 length: 14 residues. Germline V gene sequence: CDR1 SGHTA, CDR2 FQGNSA.

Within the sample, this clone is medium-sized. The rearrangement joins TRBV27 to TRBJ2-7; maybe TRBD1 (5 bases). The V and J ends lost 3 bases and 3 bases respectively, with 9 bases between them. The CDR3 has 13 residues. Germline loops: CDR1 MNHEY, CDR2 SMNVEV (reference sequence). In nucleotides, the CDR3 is TGTGCCAGCAGTTTGGCCAGGGACTACGAGCAGTACTTC. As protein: CASSLARDYEQYF.

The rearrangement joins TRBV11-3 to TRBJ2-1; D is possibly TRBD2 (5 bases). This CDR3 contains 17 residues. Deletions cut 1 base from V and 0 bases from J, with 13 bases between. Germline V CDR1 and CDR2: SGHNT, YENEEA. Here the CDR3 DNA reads TGTGCCAGCAGCTTAGGGCTTAGCGCCTTCTCCTACAATGAGCAGTTCTTC. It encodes CASSLGLSAFSYNEQFF.

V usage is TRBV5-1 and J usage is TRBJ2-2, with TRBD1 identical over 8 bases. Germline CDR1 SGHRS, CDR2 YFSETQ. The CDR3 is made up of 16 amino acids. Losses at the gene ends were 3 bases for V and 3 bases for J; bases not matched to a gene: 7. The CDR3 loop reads CASSWDRDRYTGELFF. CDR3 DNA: TGCGCCAGCAGCTGGGACCGGGACAGGTACACCGGGGAGCTGTTTTTT.

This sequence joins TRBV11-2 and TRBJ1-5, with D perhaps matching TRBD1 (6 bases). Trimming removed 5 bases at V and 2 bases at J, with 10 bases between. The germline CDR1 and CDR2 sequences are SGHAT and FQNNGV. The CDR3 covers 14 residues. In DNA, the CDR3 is TGTGCCAGCAGCACTGCAGGGGGCAATCAGCCCCAGCATTTT. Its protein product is CASSTAGGNQPQHF.

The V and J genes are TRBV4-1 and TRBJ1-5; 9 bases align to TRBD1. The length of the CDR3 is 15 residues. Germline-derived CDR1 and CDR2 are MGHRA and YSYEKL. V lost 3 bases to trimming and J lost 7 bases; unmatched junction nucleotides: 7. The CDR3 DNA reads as TGCGCCAGCAGCCAGGAGACAGGGGGTTTCCAGCCCCAGCATTTT. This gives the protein CASSQETGGFQPQHF.

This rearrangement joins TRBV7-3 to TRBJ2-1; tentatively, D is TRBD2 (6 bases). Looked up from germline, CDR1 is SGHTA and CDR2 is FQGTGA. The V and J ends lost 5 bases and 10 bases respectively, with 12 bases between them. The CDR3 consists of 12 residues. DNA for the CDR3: TGTGCCAGCAGCCAAGGTGGGAGGGAGCAGTTCTTC. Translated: CASSQGGREQFF.

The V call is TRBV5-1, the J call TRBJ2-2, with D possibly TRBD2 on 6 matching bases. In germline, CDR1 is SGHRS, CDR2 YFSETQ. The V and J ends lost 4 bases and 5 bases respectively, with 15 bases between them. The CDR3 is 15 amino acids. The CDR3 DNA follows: TGCGCCAGCAGCACCGGGAGTTTGGGGACCGGGGAGCTGTTTTTT. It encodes CASSTGSLGTGELFF. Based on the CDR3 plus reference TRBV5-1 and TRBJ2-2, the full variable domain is KAGVTQTPRYLIKTRGQQVTLSCSPISGHRSVSWYQQTPGQGLQFLFEYFSETQRNKGNFPGRFSGRQFSNSRSEMNVSTLELGDSALYLCASSTGSLGTGELFFGEGSRLTVL.